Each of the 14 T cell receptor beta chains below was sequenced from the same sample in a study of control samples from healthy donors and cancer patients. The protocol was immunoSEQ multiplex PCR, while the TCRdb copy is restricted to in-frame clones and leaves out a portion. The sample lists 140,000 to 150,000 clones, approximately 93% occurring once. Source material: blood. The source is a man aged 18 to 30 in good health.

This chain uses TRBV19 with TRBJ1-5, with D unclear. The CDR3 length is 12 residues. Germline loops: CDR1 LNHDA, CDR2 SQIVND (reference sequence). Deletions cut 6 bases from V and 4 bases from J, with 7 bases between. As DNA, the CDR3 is TGTGCCAGTAGGGAGGTTAATCAGCCCCAGCATTTT. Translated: CASREVNQPQHF.

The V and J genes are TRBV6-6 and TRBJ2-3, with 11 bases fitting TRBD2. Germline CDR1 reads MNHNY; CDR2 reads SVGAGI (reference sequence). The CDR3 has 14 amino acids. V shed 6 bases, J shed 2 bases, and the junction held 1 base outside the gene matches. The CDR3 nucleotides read TGTGCCAGCAGGACTAGCGGGGCCACAGATACGCAGTATTTT. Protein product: CASRTSGATDTQYF.

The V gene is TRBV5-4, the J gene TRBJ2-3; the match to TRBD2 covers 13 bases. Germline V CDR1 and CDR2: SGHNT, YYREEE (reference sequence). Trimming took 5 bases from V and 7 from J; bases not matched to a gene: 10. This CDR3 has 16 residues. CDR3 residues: CASSSGTSGEIYTQYF. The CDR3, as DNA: TGTGCCAGCAGTTCCGGGACTAGCGGGGAAATATATACGCAGTATTTT.

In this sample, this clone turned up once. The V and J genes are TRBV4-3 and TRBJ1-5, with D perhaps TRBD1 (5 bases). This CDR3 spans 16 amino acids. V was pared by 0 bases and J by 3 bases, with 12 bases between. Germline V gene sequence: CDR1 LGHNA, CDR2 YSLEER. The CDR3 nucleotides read TGCGCCAGCAGCCAAGATCGGGCAGGGTTCAATCAGCCCCAGCATTTT. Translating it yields CASSQDRAGFNQPQHF.

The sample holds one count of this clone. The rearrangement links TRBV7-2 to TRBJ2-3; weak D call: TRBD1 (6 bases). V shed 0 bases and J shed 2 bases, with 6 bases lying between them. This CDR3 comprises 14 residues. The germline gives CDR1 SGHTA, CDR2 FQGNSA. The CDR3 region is CASSLAGHTDTQYF. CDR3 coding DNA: TGTGCCAGCAGCTTAGCGGGACACACAGATACGCAGTATTTT.

In DNA, the CDR3 is TGTGCCAGCAGCAAAGATATGTGGGGGGCGTTTCGTCAGCCCCAGCATTTT. This gives the protein CASSKDMWGAFRQPQHF. The chain carries TRBV21-1 and TRBJ1-5. TRBV21-1 is labeled a pseudogene. The CDR3 length is 17 residues.

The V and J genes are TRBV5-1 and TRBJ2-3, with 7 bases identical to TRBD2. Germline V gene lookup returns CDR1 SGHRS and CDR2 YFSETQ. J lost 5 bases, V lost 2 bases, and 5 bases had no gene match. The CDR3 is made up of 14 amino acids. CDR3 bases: TGCGCCAGCAGCTTAACGGGGAGGGTAGATACGCAGTATTTT. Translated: CASSLTGRVDTQYF.

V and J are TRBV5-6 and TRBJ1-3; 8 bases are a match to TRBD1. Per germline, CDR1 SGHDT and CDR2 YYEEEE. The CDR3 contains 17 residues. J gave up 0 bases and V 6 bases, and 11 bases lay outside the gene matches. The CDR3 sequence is CASTPAGGYLSGNTIYF. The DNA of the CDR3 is TGTGCCAGCACCCCGGCAGGGGGCTACCTCTCTGGAAACACCATATATTTT.

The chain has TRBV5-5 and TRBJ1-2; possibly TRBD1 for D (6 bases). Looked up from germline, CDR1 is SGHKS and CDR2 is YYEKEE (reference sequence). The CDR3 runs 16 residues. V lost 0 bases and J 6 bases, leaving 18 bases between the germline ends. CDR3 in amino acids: CASSLALTGREHGYTF. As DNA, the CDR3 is TGTGCCAGCAGCTTGGCCCTTACAGGGAGGGAACATGGCTACACCTTC.

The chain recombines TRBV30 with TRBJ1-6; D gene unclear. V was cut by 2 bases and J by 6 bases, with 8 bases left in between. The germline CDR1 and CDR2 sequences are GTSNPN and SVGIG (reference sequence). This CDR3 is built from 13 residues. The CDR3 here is CAWSNIPNSPLHF. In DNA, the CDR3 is TGTGCCTGGAGTAACATACCTAATTCACCCCTCCACTTT.

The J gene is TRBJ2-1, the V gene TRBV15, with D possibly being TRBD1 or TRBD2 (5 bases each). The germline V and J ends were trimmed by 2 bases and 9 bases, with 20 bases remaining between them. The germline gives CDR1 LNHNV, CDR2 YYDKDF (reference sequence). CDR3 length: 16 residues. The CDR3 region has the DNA TGTGCCACCAGCAGAAACATTAGGGGAAGTGGAGGTGAGCAGTTCTTC. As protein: CATSRNIRGSGGEQFF.

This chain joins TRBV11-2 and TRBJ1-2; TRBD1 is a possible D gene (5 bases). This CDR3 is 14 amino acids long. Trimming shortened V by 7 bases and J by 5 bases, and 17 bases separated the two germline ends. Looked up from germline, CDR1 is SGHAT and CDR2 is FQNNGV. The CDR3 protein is CASTLGEEMYGYTF. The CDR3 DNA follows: TGTGCCAGCACCCTGGGGGAGGAAATGTATGGCTACACCTTC.

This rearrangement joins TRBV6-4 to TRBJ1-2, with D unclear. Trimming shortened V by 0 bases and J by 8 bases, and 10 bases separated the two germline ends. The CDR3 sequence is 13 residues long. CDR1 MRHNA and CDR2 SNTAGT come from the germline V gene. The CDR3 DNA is TGTGCCAGCAGTGACTCTATCGGGTTCGGCTACACCTTC. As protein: CASSDSIGFGYTF.

This chain's CDR3 is CASSYSGGPYEQYF. CDR3 DNA: TGTGCCAGCAGTTACTCGGGGGGGCCCTACGAGCAGTACTTC. The V call is TRBV6-5, the J call TRBJ2-7; TRBD2 is a possible D gene (7 bases). The CDR3 contains 14 residues. The V and J ends lost 0 bases and 2 bases respectively, with 8 bases between them. Per the germline V gene, CDR1 is MNHEY and CDR2 is SVGAGI.